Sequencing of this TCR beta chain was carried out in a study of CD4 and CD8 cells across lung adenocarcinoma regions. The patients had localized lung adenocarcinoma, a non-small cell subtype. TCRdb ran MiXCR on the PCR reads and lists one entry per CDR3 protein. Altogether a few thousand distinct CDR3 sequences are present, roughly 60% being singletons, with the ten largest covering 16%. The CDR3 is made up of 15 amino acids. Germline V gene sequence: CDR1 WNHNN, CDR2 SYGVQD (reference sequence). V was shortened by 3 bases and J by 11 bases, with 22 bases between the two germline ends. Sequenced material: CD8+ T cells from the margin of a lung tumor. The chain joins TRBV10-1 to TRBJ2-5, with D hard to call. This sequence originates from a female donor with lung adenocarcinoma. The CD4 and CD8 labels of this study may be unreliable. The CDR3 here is CASSDYRFSYNEQYF. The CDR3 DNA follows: TGCGCCAGCAGTGACTATCGGTTCTCCTACAATGAGCAGTACTTC.